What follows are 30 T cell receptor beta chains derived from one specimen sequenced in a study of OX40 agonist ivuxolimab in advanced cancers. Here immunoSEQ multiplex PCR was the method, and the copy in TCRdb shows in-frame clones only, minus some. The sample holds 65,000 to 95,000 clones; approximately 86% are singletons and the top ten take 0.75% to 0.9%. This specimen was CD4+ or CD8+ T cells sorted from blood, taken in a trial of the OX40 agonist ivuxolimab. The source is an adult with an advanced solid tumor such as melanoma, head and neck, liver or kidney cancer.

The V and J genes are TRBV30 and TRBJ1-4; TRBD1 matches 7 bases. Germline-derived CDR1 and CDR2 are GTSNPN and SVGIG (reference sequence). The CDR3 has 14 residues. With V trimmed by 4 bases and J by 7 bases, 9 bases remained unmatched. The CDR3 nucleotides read TGTGCCTGGACCGCCAGACAGGGAGGTGAAAAACTGTTTTTT. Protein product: CAWTARQGGEKLFF. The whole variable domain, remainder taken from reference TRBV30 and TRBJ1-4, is SQTIHQWPATLVQPVGSPLSLECTVEGTSNPNLYWYRQAAGRGLQLLFYSVGIGQISSEVPQNLSASRPQDRQFILSSKKLLLSDSGFYLCAWTARQGGEKLFFGSGTQLSVL.

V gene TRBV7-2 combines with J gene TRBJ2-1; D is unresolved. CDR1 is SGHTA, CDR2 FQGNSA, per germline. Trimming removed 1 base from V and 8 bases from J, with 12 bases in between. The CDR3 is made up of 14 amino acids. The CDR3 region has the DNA TGTGCCAGCAGCTTAGATTTGCGAAACGATGAGCAGTTCTTC. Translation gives CASSLDLRNDEQFF.

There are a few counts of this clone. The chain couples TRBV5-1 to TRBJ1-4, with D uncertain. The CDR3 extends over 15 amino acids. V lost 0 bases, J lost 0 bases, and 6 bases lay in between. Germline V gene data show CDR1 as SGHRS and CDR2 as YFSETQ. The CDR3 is CASSLASATNEKLFF. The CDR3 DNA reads TGCGCCAGCAGCTTGGCGAGCGCAACTAATGAAAAACTGTTTTTT.

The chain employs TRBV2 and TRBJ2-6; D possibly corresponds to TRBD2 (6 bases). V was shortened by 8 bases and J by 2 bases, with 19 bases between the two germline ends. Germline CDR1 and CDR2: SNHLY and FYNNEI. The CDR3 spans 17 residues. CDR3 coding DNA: TGTGCCAGCGGACCGGGACTGGGCCTACCTGGGGCCAACGTCCTGACTTTC. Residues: CASGPGLGLPGANVLTF. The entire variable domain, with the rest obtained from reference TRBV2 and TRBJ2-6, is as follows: EPEVTQTPSHQVTQMGQEVILRCVPISNHLYFYWYRQILGQKVEFLVSFYNNEISEKSEIFDDQFSVERPDGSNFTLKIRSTKLEDSAMYFCASGPGLGLPGANVLTFGAGSRLTVL.

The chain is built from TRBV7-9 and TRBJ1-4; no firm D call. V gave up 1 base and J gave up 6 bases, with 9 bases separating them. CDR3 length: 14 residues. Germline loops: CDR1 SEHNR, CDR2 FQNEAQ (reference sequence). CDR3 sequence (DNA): TGTGCCAGCAGCTTAGTACCTGACGATGAAAAACTGTTTTTT. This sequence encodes CASSLVPDDEKLFF.

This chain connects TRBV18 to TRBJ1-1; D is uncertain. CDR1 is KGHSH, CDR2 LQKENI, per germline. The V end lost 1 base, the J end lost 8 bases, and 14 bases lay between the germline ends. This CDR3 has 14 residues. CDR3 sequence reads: CASSPQGYLTEAFF. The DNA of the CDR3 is TGTGCCAGCTCACCACAGGGCTACCTGACGGAAGCTTTCTTT.

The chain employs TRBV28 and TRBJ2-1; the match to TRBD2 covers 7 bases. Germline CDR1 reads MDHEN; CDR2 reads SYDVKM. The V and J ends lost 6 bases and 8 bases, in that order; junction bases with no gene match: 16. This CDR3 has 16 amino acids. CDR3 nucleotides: TGTGCCAGCAGCCTAGCGGAGGGAGGTATTAGGGATGAGCAGTTCTTC. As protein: CASSLAEGGIRDEQFF.

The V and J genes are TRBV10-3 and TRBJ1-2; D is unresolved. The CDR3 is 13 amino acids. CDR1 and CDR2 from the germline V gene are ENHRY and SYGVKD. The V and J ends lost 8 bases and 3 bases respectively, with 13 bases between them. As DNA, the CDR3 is TGTGCCATCGGGCGGGGTCTGGACTATGGCTACACCTTC. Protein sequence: CAIGRGLDYGYTF.

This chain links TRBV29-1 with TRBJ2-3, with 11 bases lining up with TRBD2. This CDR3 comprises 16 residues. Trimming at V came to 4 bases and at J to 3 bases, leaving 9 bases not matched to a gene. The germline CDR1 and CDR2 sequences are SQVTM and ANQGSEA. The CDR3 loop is CSVARLAGRGTDTQYF. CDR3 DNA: TGCAGCGTTGCGAGACTAGCGGGACGTGGAACAGATACGCAGTATTTT.

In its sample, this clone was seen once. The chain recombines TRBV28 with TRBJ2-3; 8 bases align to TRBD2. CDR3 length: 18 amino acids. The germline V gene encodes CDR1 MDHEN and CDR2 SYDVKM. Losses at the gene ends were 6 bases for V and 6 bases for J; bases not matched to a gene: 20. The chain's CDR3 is CASRTGPGGSGSFDTQYF. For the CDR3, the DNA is TGTGCCAGCAGAACGGGACCGGGAGGGTCCGGGAGTTTCGATACGCAGTATTTT.

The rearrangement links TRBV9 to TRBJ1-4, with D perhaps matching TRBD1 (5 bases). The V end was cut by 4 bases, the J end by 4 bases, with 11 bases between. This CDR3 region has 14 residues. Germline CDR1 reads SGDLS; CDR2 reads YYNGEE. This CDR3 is CASSLGTDNEKLFF. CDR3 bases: TGTGCCAGCAGCCTCGGGACGGATAATGAAAAACTGTTTTTT.

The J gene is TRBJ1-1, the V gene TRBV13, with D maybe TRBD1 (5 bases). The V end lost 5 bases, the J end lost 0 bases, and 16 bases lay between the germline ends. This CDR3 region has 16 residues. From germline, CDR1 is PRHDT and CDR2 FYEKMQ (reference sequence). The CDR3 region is CASSPPGGAVNTEAFF. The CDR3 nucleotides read TGTGCCAGCAGCCCTCCGGGGGGTGCCGTGAACACTGAAGCTTTCTTT. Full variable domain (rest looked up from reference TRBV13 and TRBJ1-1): AAGVIQSPRHLIKEKRETATLKCYPIPRHDTVYWYQQGPGQDPQFLISFYEKMQSDKGSIPDRFSAQQFSDYHSELNMSSLELGDSALYFCASSPPGGAVNTEAFFGQGTRLTVV.

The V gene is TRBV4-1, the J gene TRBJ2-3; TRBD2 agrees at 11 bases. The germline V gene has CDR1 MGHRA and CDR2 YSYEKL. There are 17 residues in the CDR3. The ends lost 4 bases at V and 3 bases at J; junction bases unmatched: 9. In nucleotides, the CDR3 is TGCGCCAGCAGCCGCCAGGGTAGCGGGAGGGGGACAGATACGCAGTATTTT. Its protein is CASSRQGSGRGTDTQYF.

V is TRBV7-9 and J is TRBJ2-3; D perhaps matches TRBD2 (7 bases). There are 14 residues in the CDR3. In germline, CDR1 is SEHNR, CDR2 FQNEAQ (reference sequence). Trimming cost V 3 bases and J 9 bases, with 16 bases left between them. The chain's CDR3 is CASSLGGNTGTQYF. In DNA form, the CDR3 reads TGTGCCAGCAGCTTGGGAGGGAACACAGGGACGCAGTATTTT.

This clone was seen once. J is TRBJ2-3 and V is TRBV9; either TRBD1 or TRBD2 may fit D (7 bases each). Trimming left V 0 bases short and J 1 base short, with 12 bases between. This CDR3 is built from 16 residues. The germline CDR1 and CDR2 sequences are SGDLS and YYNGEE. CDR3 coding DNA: TGTGCCAGCAGCGTAGGGGAGGGACAGCGCACAGATACGCAGTATTTT. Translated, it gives CASSVGEGQRTDTQYF.

The CDR3 bases are TGTGCCAGCAGGCAGGAGCATCGAAACATGCCCCAGCATTTT. This encodes CASRQEHRNMPQHF. The chain uses TRBV28 and TRBJ1-5; D not resolved. The CDR3 runs to 14 residues. The V gene lost 6 bases and the J gene lost 9 bases, with 18 bases spanning the gap. Germline CDR1 and CDR2: MDHEN and SYDVKM.

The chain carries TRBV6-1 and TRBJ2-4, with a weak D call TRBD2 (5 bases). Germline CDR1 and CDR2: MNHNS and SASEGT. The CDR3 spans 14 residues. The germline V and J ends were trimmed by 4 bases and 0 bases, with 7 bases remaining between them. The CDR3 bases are TGTGCCAGCAGTGGAGGGTTAGCCAAAAACATTCAGTACTTC. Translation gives CASSGGLAKNIQYF.

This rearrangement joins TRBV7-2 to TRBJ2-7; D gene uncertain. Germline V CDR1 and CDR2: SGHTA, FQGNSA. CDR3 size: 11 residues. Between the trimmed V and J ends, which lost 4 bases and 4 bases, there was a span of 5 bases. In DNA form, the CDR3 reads TGTGCCAGCAGCTCTCAATACGAGCAGTACTTC. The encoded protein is CASSSQYEQYF.

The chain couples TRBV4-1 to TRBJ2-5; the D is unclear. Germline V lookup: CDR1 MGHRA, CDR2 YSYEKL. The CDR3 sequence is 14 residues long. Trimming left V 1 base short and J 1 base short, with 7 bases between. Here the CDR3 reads CASSQGSFQETQYF. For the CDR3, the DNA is TGCGCCAGCAGCCAAGGTAGCTTCCAAGAGACCCAGTACTTC.

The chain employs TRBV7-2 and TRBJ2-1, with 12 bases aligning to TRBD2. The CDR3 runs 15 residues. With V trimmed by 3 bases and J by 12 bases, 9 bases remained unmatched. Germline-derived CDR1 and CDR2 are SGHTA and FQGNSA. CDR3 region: CASSFGGLAGPGQFF. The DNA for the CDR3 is TGTGCCAGCAGCTTCGGCGGACTAGCGGGACCTGGGCAGTTCTTC.

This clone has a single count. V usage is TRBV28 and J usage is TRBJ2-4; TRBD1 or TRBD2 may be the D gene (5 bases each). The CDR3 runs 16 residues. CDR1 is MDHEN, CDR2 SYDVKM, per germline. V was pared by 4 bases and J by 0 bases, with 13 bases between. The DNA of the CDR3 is TGTGCCAGCAGTTCGCCGGGACCACTAGCCAAAAACATTCAGTACTTC. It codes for CASSSPGPLAKNIQYF.

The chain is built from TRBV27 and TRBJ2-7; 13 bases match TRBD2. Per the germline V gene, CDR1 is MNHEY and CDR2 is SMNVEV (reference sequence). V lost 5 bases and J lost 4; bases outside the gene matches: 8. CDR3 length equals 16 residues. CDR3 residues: CASSPRTSGRSYEQYF. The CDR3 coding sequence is TGTGCCAGCAGTCCAAGGACTAGCGGGAGATCGTACGAGCAGTACTTC.

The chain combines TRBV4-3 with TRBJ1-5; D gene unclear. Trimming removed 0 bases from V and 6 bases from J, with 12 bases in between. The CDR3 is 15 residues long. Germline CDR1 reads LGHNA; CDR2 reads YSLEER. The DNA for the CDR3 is TGCGCCAGCAGCCAAGAGCGGGGAACGGGTCAGCCCCAGCATTTT. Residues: CASSQERGTGQPQHF.

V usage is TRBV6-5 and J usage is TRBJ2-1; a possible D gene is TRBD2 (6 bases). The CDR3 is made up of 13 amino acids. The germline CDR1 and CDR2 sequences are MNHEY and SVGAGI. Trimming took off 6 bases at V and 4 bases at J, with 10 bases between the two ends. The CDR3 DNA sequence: TGTGCCAGCAGACCTAGCGTTTACAATGAGCAGTTCTTC. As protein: CASRPSVYNEQFF.

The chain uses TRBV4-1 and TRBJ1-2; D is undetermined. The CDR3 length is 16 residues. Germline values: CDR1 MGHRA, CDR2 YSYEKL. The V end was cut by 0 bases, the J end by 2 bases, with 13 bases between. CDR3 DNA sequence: TGCGCCAGCAGCCAAGAAGGTAGCAGACAAAACTATGGCTACACCTTC. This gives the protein CASSQEGSRQNYGYTF.

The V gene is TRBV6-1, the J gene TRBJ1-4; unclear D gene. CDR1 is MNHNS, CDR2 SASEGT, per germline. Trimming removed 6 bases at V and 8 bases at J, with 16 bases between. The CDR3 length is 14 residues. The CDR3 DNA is TGTGCCAGCAGCACCGACACCCGCGGGGAAAAACTGTTTTTT. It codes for CASSTDTRGEKLFF.

For the CDR3, the DNA is TGTGCCAGCAGTTACGTAGGGAGTAATGGCTACACCTTC. Translating gives CASSYVGSNGYTF. V usage is TRBV6-5 and J usage is TRBJ1-2; D gene uncertain. Germline values: CDR1 MNHEY, CDR2 SVGAGI. V was cut by 2 bases and J by 6 bases, with 10 bases left in between. The CDR3 runs to 13 residues.

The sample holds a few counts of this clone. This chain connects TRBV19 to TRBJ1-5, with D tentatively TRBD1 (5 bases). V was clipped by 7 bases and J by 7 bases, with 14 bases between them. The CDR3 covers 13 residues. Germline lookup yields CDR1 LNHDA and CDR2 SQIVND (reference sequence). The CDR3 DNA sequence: TGTGCCAGTATACAGGCCATGGGACAGCCCCAGCATTTT. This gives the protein CASIQAMGQPQHF.

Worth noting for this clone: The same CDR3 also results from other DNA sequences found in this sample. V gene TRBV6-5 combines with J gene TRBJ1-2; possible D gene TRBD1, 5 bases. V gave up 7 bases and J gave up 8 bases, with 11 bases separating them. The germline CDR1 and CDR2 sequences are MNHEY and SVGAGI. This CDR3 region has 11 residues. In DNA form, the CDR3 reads TGTGCCAGCAAACGGGGGATCGGCTACACCTTC. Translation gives CASKRGIGYTF.

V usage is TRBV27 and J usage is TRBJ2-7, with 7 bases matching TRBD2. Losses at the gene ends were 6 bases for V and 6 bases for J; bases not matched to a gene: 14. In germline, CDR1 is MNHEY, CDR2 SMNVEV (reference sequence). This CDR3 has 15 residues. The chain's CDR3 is CASRPFGGRGSEQYF. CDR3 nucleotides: TGTGCCAGCAGGCCCTTTGGGGGGAGGGGCAGCGAGCAGTACTTC.